What follows are 30 T cell receptor beta chains derived from one specimen sequenced in a study of blood T cell repertoires in COVID-19. The assay was immunoSEQ multiplex PCR, and TCRdb's table has in-frame clones only and misses some. Here the sample spans about 170,000 clones, roughly 91% being singletons. The material sequenced was peripheral blood. These receptors came from a woman in her fifties or sixties with acute or convalescent COVID-19.

This chain links TRBV9 with TRBJ1-5; 7 bases line up with TRBD1. Losses at the gene ends were 4 bases for V and 2 bases for J; bases not matched to a gene: 6. This CDR3 spans 15 amino acids. Germline V gives CDR1 SGDLS, CDR2 YYNGEE. In DNA form, the CDR3 reads TGTGCCAGCAGCCTCGACGGACAGGGCAATCAGCCCCAGCATTTT. Its protein product is CASSLDGQGNQPQHF.

This chain joins TRBV11-2 and TRBJ2-5, with TRBD2 matching over 7 bases. J was trimmed by 0 bases and V by 5 bases; bases with no gene match: 3. CDR3 size: 14 residues. The germline V gene encodes CDR1 SGHAT and CDR2 FQNNGV. CDR3 sequence reads: CASSDGGYQETQYF. DNA for the CDR3: TGTGCCAGCAGCGACGGGGGGTACCAAGAGACCCAGTACTTC.

The rearrangement links TRBV5-8 to TRBJ2-7, with 8 bases lining up with TRBD1. CDR1 and CDR2 (germline): SGHTS, YDEGEE. This CDR3 comprises 15 residues. V gave up 5 bases and J gave up 2 bases; unmatched junction bases: 9. The CDR3 region is CASRGFGQGAYEQYF. The CDR3 region has the DNA TGTGCCAGCAGGGGCTTTGGACAGGGAGCCTACGAGCAGTACTTC.

The V and J genes are TRBV28 and TRBJ2-2; 11 bases match TRBD2. Germline trimming cut 8 bases from V and 6 bases from J; bases unmatched to any gene: 20. CDR1 is MDHEN, CDR2 SYDVKM, per germline. The CDR3 has 19 amino acids. CDR3 nucleotides: TGTGCCAGCTCAAAAGCTATTAGCGGGAGGGAGTTTTGGGCCGGGGAGCTGTTTTTT. This sequence encodes CASSKAISGREFWAGELFF. The complete variable domain, with remaining parts taken from reference TRBV28 and TRBJ2-2, reads DVKVTQSSRYLVKRTGEKVFLECVQDMDHENMFWYRQDPGLGLRLIYFSYDVKMKEKGDIPEGYSVSREKKERFSLILESASTNQTSMYLCASSKAISGREFWAGELFFGEGSRLTVL.

The chain employs TRBV30 and TRBJ1-6; D is ambiguous. Trimming removed 0 bases at V and 2 bases at J, with 14 bases between. The CDR3 runs to 17 residues. Germline assignment: CDR1 GTSNPN and CDR2 SVGIG (reference sequence). The CDR3 DNA sequence: TGTGCCTGGAGTGTGAAGTCCTCGATAGCCTATAATTCACCCCTCCACTTT. This gives the protein CAWSVKSSIAYNSPLHF.

This chain uses TRBV6-4 with TRBJ1-2, with a weak D call TRBD1 (6 bases). The germline V gene encodes CDR1 MRHNA and CDR2 SNTAGT. V was trimmed by 6 bases and J by 4 bases, leaving 12 bases between them. The CDR3 runs 13 residues. CDR3 sequence (DNA): TGTGCCAGCAGAGGAGACAGGTCCTATGGCTACACCTTC. This sequence encodes CASRGDRSYGYTF.

This chain uses TRBV6-1 with TRBJ1-6; D call uncertain. Trimming removed 2 bases at V and 12 bases at J, with 20 bases between. The CDR3 sequence is 16 residues long. Germline CDR1 MNHNS, CDR2 SASEGT. CDR3 amino acids: CASSELSTALPGPLHF. For the CDR3, the DNA is TGTGCCAGCAGTGAACTGTCCACTGCTCTCCCGGGACCCCTCCACTTT.

This clone was seen just once. The rearrangement uses TRBV28 and TRBJ1-2; TRBD1 matches 9 bases. After removal of 5 bases from V and 2 bases from J, the junction contained 6 bases not matched to a gene. CDR1 MDHEN and CDR2 SYDVKM come from the germline V gene. The length of the CDR3 is 15 residues. CDR3 residues: CASSQQGALNYGYTF. CDR3 bases: TGTGCCAGCAGTCAACAGGGGGCTCTCAACTATGGCTACACCTTC.

The genes are TRBV24-1 and TRBJ2-3, with 7 bases that match TRBD1. Germline lookup yields CDR1 KGHDR and CDR2 SFDVKD. The CDR3 loop spans 16 amino acids. V shed 5 bases and J 1 base; nucleotides not matched to a gene: 8. This CDR3 reads CATSGRRDSGTDTQYF. CDR3 in DNA: TGTGCCACCAGTGGTAGACGGGACAGCGGCACAGATACGCAGTATTTT.

This chain uses TRBV7-2 with TRBJ1-6; D uncertain. This CDR3 region has 13 residues. From germline, CDR1 is SGHTA and CDR2 FQGNSA. The V gene lost 2 bases and the J gene lost 6 bases, with 5 bases spanning the gap. The CDR3 loop is CASSLQVNSPLHF. The CDR3 DNA sequence: TGTGCCAGCAGCTTACAGGTTAATTCACCCCTCCACTTT.

This chain joins TRBV5-1 and TRBJ2-3; 7 bases fit TRBD1. The CDR3 runs to 15 residues. CDR1 is SGHRS, CDR2 YFSETQ, per germline. Germline trimming cut 4 bases from V and 3 bases from J; bases unmatched to any gene: 8. CDR3 sequence (DNA): TGCGCCAGCAGCATTCGGGACAGCAGTACAGATACGCAGTATTTT. Translation: CASSIRDSSTDTQYF.

The chain recombines TRBV5-1 with TRBJ1-3, with D perhaps TRBD1 (6 bases). CDR3 length: 15 amino acids. V lost 4 bases to trimming and J lost 0 bases, with 11 bases between them. The germline V gene encodes CDR1 SGHRS and CDR2 YFSETQ. This chain's CDR3 is CASSPGTLSGNTIYF. The DNA of the CDR3 is TGCGCCAGCAGCCCCGGGACACTCTCTGGAAACACCATATATTTT.

This clone was detected only once. V usage is TRBV3-1 (or the pseudogene TRBV3-2) and J usage is TRBJ2-3; 8 bases are shared with TRBD2. V shed 4 bases and J 0 bases; nucleotides not matched to a gene: 0. The CDR3 sequence is 14 residues long. Germline V gives CDR1 LGHDT, CDR2 YNNKEL (reference sequence). The CDR3 protein is CASSLAGSTDTQYF. The DNA for the CDR3 is TGTGCCAGCAGCCTAGCGGGAAGCACAGATACGCAGTATTTT.

V and J are TRBV7-3 and TRBJ1-2, with D possibly being TRBD1 (5 bases). CDR1 and CDR2 from the germline V gene are SGHTA and FQGTGA. V was cut by 1 base and J by 8 bases, with 23 bases left in between. CDR3 size: 17 residues. DNA for the CDR3: TGTGCCAGCAGCTTAAATTGGGAGGGCCGACAGCTATTAGGCTACACCTTC. As protein: CASSLNWEGRQLLGYTF.

The gene calls are TRBV9 and TRBJ1-1, with 8 bases lining up with TRBD1. CDR1 is SGDLS, CDR2 YYNGEE, per germline. The length of the CDR3 is 16 residues. With 4 bases clipped from V and 0 bases from J, the junction kept 8 bases outside the gene matches. The CDR3 region is CASSTYRTGMNTEAFF. The CDR3 bases are TGTGCCAGCAGCACTTATCGGACAGGGATGAACACTGAAGCTTTCTTT.

This chain joins TRBV14 and TRBJ2-7, with 8 positions matching TRBD1. CDR1 is SGHDN and CDR2 is FVKESK in the germline V gene. Trimming cost V 4 bases and J 0 bases; bases outside gene matches: 5. The CDR3 is made up of 15 amino acids. CDR3 residues: CASSLQGGSSYEQYF. Here the CDR3 DNA reads TGTGCCAGCAGCCTACAGGGGGGCAGCTCCTACGAGCAGTACTTC.

The rearrangement joins TRBV7-2 to TRBJ1-3; no definite D call. V was pared by 6 bases and J by 1 base, with 13 bases between. The CDR3 is made up of 15 amino acids. Germline assignment: CDR1 SGHTA and CDR2 FQGNSA. The chain's CDR3 is CASRLTPGSGNTIYF. DNA of the CDR3: TGTGCCAGCAGGCTAACGCCCGGGTCTGGAAACACCATATATTTT.

This chain links TRBV6-5 with TRBJ2-1; TRBD1 matches at 10 bases. This CDR3 spans 13 amino acids. Germline CDR1 MNHEY, CDR2 SVGAGI. The V segment lost 5 bases and the J segment 7 bases; nucleotides outside the gene matches: 2. In DNA, the CDR3 is TGTGCCAGCAGTCGGGACAGGGGTAATGAGCAGTTCTTC. Amino acids: CASSRDRGNEQFF.

The V gene is TRBV5-1, the J gene TRBJ2-7; 11 bases line up with TRBD1. Germline CDR1 reads SGHRS; CDR2 reads YFSETQ. The CDR3 sequence is 13 residues long. With V trimmed by 4 bases and J by 6 bases, 3 bases remained unmatched. The CDR3 region has the DNA TGCGCCAGCAGCGGGGGGACAGGGGGCGAGCAGTACTTC. Residues: CASSGGTGGEQYF. The whole variable domain, remainder taken from reference TRBV5-1 and TRBJ2-7, is KAGVTQTPRYLIKTRGQQVTLSCSPISGHRSVSWYQQTPGQGLQFLFEYFSETQRNKGNFPGRFSGRQFSNSRSEMNVSTLELGDSALYLCASSGGTGGEQYFGPGTRLTVT.

This rearrangement joins TRBV19 to TRBJ1-1; possible D gene TRBD1, 5 bases. The CDR3 runs 12 residues. Germline CDR1 is LNHDA and CDR2 is SQIVND (reference sequence). Trimming removed 8 bases from V and 3 bases from J, with 10 bases in between. The CDR3: CASFDSYTEAFF. CDR3 sequence (DNA): TGTGCCAGTTTCGACAGCTACACTGAAGCTTTCTTT.

The chain is built from TRBV7-2 and TRBJ2-4; maybe TRBD2 (6 bases). This CDR3 is 15 amino acids long. Germline V gene data show CDR1 as SGHTA and CDR2 as FQGNSA. Trimming stripped 5 bases from V and 6 bases from J, with 17 bases between. DNA of the CDR3: TGTGCCAGCAGCCCGAGAGTGCGGGGCAGAAACATTCAGTACTTC. It encodes CASSPRVRGRNIQYF.

This rearrangement joins TRBV29-1 to TRBJ2-1; D is perhaps TRBD2 (7 bases). The CDR3 covers 15 residues. The germline V gene has CDR1 SQVTM and CDR2 ANQGSEA. Trimming took off 3 bases at V and 4 bases at J, with 16 bases between the two ends. DNA of the CDR3: TGCAGCGTTGACCCCCGTGGGGGGGCTTACAATGAGCAGTTCTTC. It is translated as CSVDPRGGAYNEQFF.

This clone was recorded once. The chain couples TRBV11-2 to TRBJ2-1, with 7 bases fitting TRBD2. The J segment lost 7 bases and the V segment lost 4 bases, leaving 13 bases of the junction unmatched. This CDR3 has 16 residues. Germline V gene lookup returns CDR1 SGHAT and CDR2 FQNNGV. This CDR3 is CASSSIGRTSRNEQFF. CDR3 DNA: TGTGCCAGCAGCTCAATAGGAAGGACTAGTAGGAATGAGCAGTTCTTC.

The genes are TRBV30 and TRBJ1-5; TRBD1 might be the D (5 bases). From germline, CDR1 is GTSNPN and CDR2 SVGIG (reference sequence). The CDR3 length is 14 residues. Trimming shortened V by 2 bases and J by 5 bases, and 13 bases separated the two germline ends. In DNA, the CDR3 is TGTGCCTGGAGTTTTGGGGCTTGGGATCAGCCCCAGCATTTT. Protein sequence: CAWSFGAWDQPQHF.

The J gene is TRBJ2-5, the V gene TRBV25-1; 11 nucleotides align to TRBD2. The CDR3 consists of 17 residues. Germline V gene lookup returns CDR1 MGHDK and CDR2 SYGVNS. V lost 7 bases to trimming and J lost 5 bases; unmatched junction nucleotides: 15. CDR3 sequence reads: CASTASGRSMGGETQYF. The CDR3 DNA reads as TGTGCCAGCACGGCTAGCGGGAGGTCTATGGGGGGGGAGACCCAGTACTTC.

The rearrangement links TRBV5-4 to TRBJ2-2, with 11 bases aligning to TRBD1. The CDR3 spans 14 residues. The germline CDR1 and CDR2 sequences are SGHNT and YYREEE (reference sequence). The J segment lost 8 bases and the V segment lost 4 bases, leaving 4 bases of the junction unmatched. The CDR3 DNA is TGTGCCAGCAGCGGACAGGGGGCGCGTGGGGAGCTGTTTTTT. This codes for CASSGQGARGELFF.

This clone was seen a single time. This chain uses TRBV4-1 with TRBJ1-3; D is unclear. Germline V gene sequence: CDR1 MGHRA, CDR2 YSYEKL. The CDR3 is 12 residues long. V lost 5 bases to trimming and J lost 4 bases, with 6 bases between them. CDR3 residues: CASSSRGNTIYF. In nucleotides, the CDR3 is TGCGCCAGCAGCTCACGGGGAAACACCATATATTTT.

The chain links TRBV2 to TRBJ2-5; possibly TRBD2 for D (6 bases). Germline assignment: CDR1 SNHLY and CDR2 FYNNEI. The length of the CDR3 is 12 residues. Trimming stripped 6 bases from V and 5 bases from J, with 10 bases between. As DNA, the CDR3 is TGTGCCAGCAGACGGGACTGGGAGACCCAGTACTTC. This codes for CASRRDWETQYF.

J is TRBJ1-3 and V is TRBV9, with D possibly being TRBD1 (6 bases). CDR1 is SGDLS and CDR2 is YYNGEE in the germline V gene. The CDR3 loop spans 13 amino acids. The ends were cut back, 4 bases at V and 5 bases at J, with 10 bases in the middle. CDR3 nucleotide sequence: TGTGCCAGCAGCACGACAGGTAGAAACACCATATATTTT. The encoded protein is CASSTTGRNTIYF. Variable domain in full (rest from reference TRBV9 and TRBJ1-3): DSGVTQTPKHLITATGQRVTLRCSPRSGDLSVYWYQQSLDQGLQFLIQYYNGEERAKGNILERFSAQQFPDLHSELNLSSLELGDSALYFCASSTTGRNTIYFGEGSWLTVV.

The chain carries TRBV6-2 or TRBV6-3 and TRBJ2-7; 7 bases agree with TRBD2. The ends lost 4 bases at V and 2 bases at J; junction bases unmatched: 8. Per the germline V gene, CDR1 is MNHEY and CDR2 is SVGEGT. The CDR3 sequence is 15 residues long. The CDR3 DNA is TGTGCCAGCAGTTCCCCAGCGGGGTCCCCCTACGAGCAGTACTTC. This codes for CASSSPAGSPYEQYF.